A single sample gave rise to the 2 T cell receptor beta chains below, sequenced in a study of blood T cell repertoires in COVID-19. TCRdb's table, derived via immunoSEQ multiplex PCR, lists solely in-frame clones and lacks some. Of under 150,000 clones listed, just under 85% are singletons. The sample comprised PBMCs or T cells enriched from blood (not recorded which). These receptors were taken from a woman aged 40 to 49 who had recovered from COVID-19.

The V call is TRBV9, the J call TRBJ2-5; possibly TRBD1 for D (6 bases). Trimming removed 3 bases at V and 4 bases at J, with 10 bases between. Germline V gene sequence: CDR1 SGDLS, CDR2 YYNGEE. This CDR3 is 13 amino acids long. The CDR3 sequence is CASSGSRGETQYF. CDR3 in DNA: TGTGCCAGCAGCGGCAGCAGGGGAGAGACCCAGTACTTC.

CDR3 nucleotide sequence: TGTGCCTGGAGTGTAGGACAGGGGTCCTACGAGCAGTACTTC. This codes for CAWSVGQGSYEQYF. This rearrangement joins TRBV30 to TRBJ2-7, with 9 bases identical to TRBD1. With V trimmed by 0 bases and J by 1 base, 1 base remained unmatched. Germline CDR1 reads GTSNPN; CDR2 reads SVGIG (reference sequence). This CDR3 has 14 amino acids.